The 27 T cell receptor beta chains given below trace back to one sample, sequenced in a study of cytomegalovirus exposure and HLA in healthy donors. Primers: 60 Vbeta forward and 13 Jbeta reverse. Clones were sequenced by immunoSEQ multiplex PCR, and TCRdb holds only the in-frame ones, with some missing. Found here are under 200,000 clones, under 70% of them singletons; the top ten hold about 3%. The sequencing sample was made of PBMCs. All receptors come from a woman aged 40 to 55 in good health and CMV-seropositive.

V gene TRBV5-1 combines with J gene TRBJ2-3; no reliable D call. Germline CDR1 is SGHRS and CDR2 is YFSETQ. V was pared by 0 bases and J by 11 bases, with 16 bases between. The CDR3 totals 14 residues. The chain's CDR3 is CASSLGAFEIKQYF. DNA for the CDR3: TGCGCCAGCAGCTTGGGAGCGTTCGAGATAAAGCAGTATTTT.

Concerning this clone itself: Since no conserved phenylalanine or tryptophan closes the CDR3, a read error is the likely cause. The chain employs TRBV7-2 and TRBJ1-5; no firm D call. Germline CDR1 reads SGHTA; CDR2 reads FQGNSA. This CDR3 has 15 residues. With 5 bases removed from V and 2 bases from J, the gap between germline ends came to 13 bases. The DNA of the CDR3 is TGTGCCAGCAGCGCGCAGGAGGGAGGCAATCAGCCCCAGCATCTT. It codes for CASSAQEGGNQPQHL.

J is TRBJ1-3 and V is TRBV4-3, with 9 nucleotides matching TRBD1. Germline lookup yields CDR1 LGHNA and CDR2 YSLEER. V lost 1 base, J lost 3 bases, and 10 bases stayed unmatched. The CDR3 has 18 residues. This chain's CDR3 is CASSQASTGGEDGNTIYF. CDR3 DNA sequence: TGCGCCAGCAGCCAAGCCTCCACAGGGGGCGAAGATGGAAACACCATATATTTT.

This rearrangement joins TRBV7-2 to TRBJ1-5; the D gene is possibly TRBD1 (6 bases). Germline assignment: CDR1 SGHTA and CDR2 FQGNSA. The CDR3 has 14 residues. Trimming removed 1 base from V and 5 bases from J, with 9 bases in between. The CDR3 is CASSLDWTDQPQHF. The CDR3 nucleotides read TGTGCCAGCAGCTTAGACTGGACAGATCAGCCCCAGCATTTT.

The chain links TRBV5-4 to TRBJ2-3, with D perhaps TRBD1 (5 bases). Deletions cut 1 base from V and 1 base from J, with 16 bases between. Germline CDR1 is SGHNT and CDR2 is YYREEE (reference sequence). The CDR3 is 17 residues long. The CDR3 is CASSLFPTGEGTDTQYF. The CDR3 DNA is TGTGCCAGCAGCTTGTTTCCCACAGGCGAGGGCACAGATACGCAGTATTTT.

V is TRBV2 and J is TRBJ2-3, with TRBD1 identical over 7 bases. There are 16 residues in the CDR3. CDR1 SNHLY and CDR2 FYNNEI come from the germline V gene. V lost 7 bases, J lost 2 bases, and 12 bases stayed unmatched. DNA for the CDR3: TGTGCCAGCAATTCCGGGACAGCTAGCTTCACAGATACGCAGTATTTT. Translation gives CASNSGTASFTDTQYF.

This chain connects TRBV2 to TRBJ2-7; D perhaps matches TRBD1 (6 bases). CDR1 and CDR2 from the germline V gene are SNHLY and FYNNEI. CDR3 length equals 13 residues. With 6 bases removed from V and 2 bases from J, the gap between germline ends came to 11 bases. In nucleotides, the CDR3 is TGTGCCAGCAGGAGACAGGCCCCCTACGAGCAGTACTTC. Protein product: CASRRQAPYEQYF.

A word on this clone: Mismatch with germline at one junction end may stem from a read error. V usage is TRBV27 and J usage is TRBJ1-6; tentative D call: TRBD1 (5 bases). Looked up from germline, CDR1 is MNHEY and CDR2 is SMNVEV (reference sequence). The CDR3 covers 15 residues. The DNA of the CDR3 is TGTGCCAGCAGTCCTTCGACAGCTTATAATTCACCCCTCAACTTT. This gives the protein CASSPSTAYNSPLNF.

The genes are TRBV5-4 and TRBJ2-6, with TRBD1 identical over 10 bases. The CDR3 spans 17 residues. The germline V gene encodes CDR1 SGHNT and CDR2 YYREEE (reference sequence). After removal of 4 bases from V and 2 bases from J, the junction contained 6 bases not matched to a gene. CDR3 residues: CASSPGQGWTGANVLTF. The CDR3 DNA reads as TGTGCCAGCAGCCCGGGACAGGGGTGGACTGGGGCCAACGTCCTGACTTTC.

The gene calls are TRBV6-5 and TRBJ2-3; 10 bases map to TRBD2. V was clipped by 4 bases and J by 5 bases; unmatched bases: 0. This CDR3 comprises 13 residues. CDR1 is MNHEY and CDR2 is SVGAGI in the germline V gene. DNA for the CDR3: TGTGCCAGCAGTTCTAGCGGGGGAGATACGCAGTATTTT. Its protein is CASSSSGGDTQYF.

The gene calls are TRBV28 and TRBJ2-3; 8 bases match TRBD1. CDR1 is MDHEN and CDR2 is SYDVKM in the germline V gene. The ends lost 7 bases at V and 3 bases at J; junction bases unmatched: 9. This CDR3 region has 15 residues. The CDR3 loop reads CASTPFTGGTDTQYF. The CDR3 DNA follows: TGTGCCAGCACCCCTTTTACAGGGGGGACAGATACGCAGTATTTT.

This clone appeared a few times. The CDR3 is CASIGSWRAGNTIYF. The CDR3 DNA reads as TGTGCCAGCATAGGAAGTTGGAGGGCTGGAAACACCATATATTTT. The chain couples TRBV25-1 to TRBJ1-3; D ambiguous. Germline V gene lookup returns CDR1 MGHDK and CDR2 SYGVNS. This CDR3 spans 15 amino acids. Trimming took 7 bases from V and 2 from J, leaving 15 bases between them.

The chain combines TRBV28 with TRBJ2-7; TRBD2 is a possible D gene (6 bases). The CDR3 spans 12 residues. Germline assignment: CDR1 MDHEN and CDR2 SYDVKM. The CDR3 sequence: CVAGRKAHEQYF. CDR3 DNA sequence: TGTGTTGCGGGGAGGAAGGCCCACGAGCAGTACTTC.

In DNA form, the CDR3 reads TGCGCCAGCAGCCCCCTGAGGGAGGGAGGTTTGAACTACGAGCAGTACTTC. This codes for CASSPLREGGLNYEQYF. The V and J genes are TRBV4-3 and TRBJ2-7, with 7 bases fitting TRBD2. The V and J ends lost 4 bases and 3 bases, in that order; junction bases with no gene match: 15. Per germline, CDR1 LGHNA and CDR2 YSLEER. The CDR3 extends over 17 amino acids.

The chain has TRBV7-3 and TRBJ2-3, with D maybe TRBD2 (6 bases). Germline CDR1 reads SGHTA; CDR2 reads FQGTGA. The V and J ends lost 5 bases and 0 bases respectively, with 21 bases between them. The CDR3 loop spans 18 amino acids. In DNA form, the CDR3 reads TGTGCCAGCAGCCCCCGAGGCGGGGTTCACCCTAGCACAGATACGCAGTATTTT. This gives the protein CASSPRGGVHPSTDTQYF.

This chain joins TRBV4-3 and TRBJ2-1, with 8 nucleotides matching TRBD2. V gave up 1 base and J gave up 0 bases; unmatched junction bases: 11. Germline-derived CDR1 and CDR2 are LGHNA and YSLEER. The CDR3 is made up of 19 amino acids. DNA of the CDR3: TGCGCCAGCAGCCAAGGGATGGGGTTAGCGGGGAGCTCCTACAATGAGCAGTTCTTC. Amino acid sequence: CASSQGMGLAGSSYNEQFF.

The chain links TRBV4-3 to TRBJ2-7, with 7 bases that match TRBD2. Germline CDR1 is LGHNA and CDR2 is YSLEER. After removal of 1 base from V and 3 bases from J, the junction contained 3 bases not matched to a gene. CDR3 length: 14 residues. The CDR3 loop is CASSQASGGYEQYF. Here the CDR3 DNA reads TGCGCCAGCAGCCAAGCGTCGGGGGGCTACGAGCAGTACTTC.

V gene TRBV10-3 combines with J gene TRBJ1-3, with 7 nucleotides matching TRBD1. The CDR3 covers 13 residues. V shed 10 bases and J 4 bases; nucleotides not matched to a gene: 7. Germline V gene lookup returns CDR1 ENHRY and CDR2 SYGVKD. The CDR3 coding sequence is TGTGCCACGACGACAGGGACAGGAAACACCATATATTTT. Translation gives CATTTGTGNTIYF.

The genes are TRBV6-5 and TRBJ2-1; 9 bases align to TRBD1. The germline CDR1 and CDR2 sequences are MNHEY and SVGAGI. The V gene end was trimmed by 5 bases and the J gene end by 11 bases; junction bases not matched to a gene: 7. The CDR3 sequence is 13 residues long. CDR3 bases: TGTGCCAGCAGTCCCCGGGACAGGGAAAAGCAGTTCTTC. It translates to CASSPRDREKQFF.

The chain combines TRBV7-9 with TRBJ1-3; D uncertain. The CDR3 sequence is 16 residues long. Trimming took off 1 base at V and 0 bases at J, with 10 bases between the two ends. The germline V gene encodes CDR1 SEHNR and CDR2 FQNEAQ (reference sequence). For the CDR3, the DNA is TGTGCCAGCAGCTTAGGGACTGTGAGCTCTGGAAACACCATATATTTT. It codes for CASSLGTVSSGNTIYF.

The chain uses TRBV7-2 and TRBJ2-1; a weak D match, TRBD1 (6 bases). Trimming removed 1 base at V and 12 bases at J, with 16 bases between. Germline CDR1 and CDR2: SGHTA and FQGNSA. The CDR3 is 14 residues long. CDR3 loop: CASSLEGTTVGQFF. The CDR3 bases are TGTGCCAGCAGCTTAGAAGGGACAACCGTGGGGCAGTTCTTC.

The chain couples TRBV2 to TRBJ2-6; TRBD1 might be the D (5 bases). The V end was cut by 5 bases, the J end by 0 bases, with 11 bases between. Germline CDR1 and CDR2: SNHLY and FYNNEI. There are 16 residues in the CDR3. The CDR3 loop reads CASSYHRFSGANVLTF. For the CDR3, the DNA is TGTGCCAGCAGTTACCACAGGTTCTCTGGGGCCAACGTCCTGACTTTC.

This clone was observed a few times. The rearrangement links TRBV11-3 to TRBJ1-5, with no clear D. The CDR3 totals 19 residues. V lost 4 bases, J lost 0 bases, and 22 bases lay in between. Germline CDR1 SGHNT, CDR2 YENEEA. The CDR3 protein is CASSSYPLLRPHSNQPQHF. CDR3 nucleotides: TGTGCCAGCAGCTCCTACCCTTTACTACGACCACATAGCAATCAGCCCCAGCATTTT.

This clone was found once. The V and J genes are TRBV6-1 and TRBJ1-5; D possibly corresponds to TRBD1 (5 bases). V was trimmed by 2 bases and J by 4 bases, leaving 12 bases between them. The V gene's germline CDR1 is MNHNS and CDR2 SASEGT. This CDR3 comprises 15 residues. The CDR3, as DNA: TGTGCCAGCAGTGAATTTCATCAGGGTAATCAGCCCCAGCATTTT. Amino acid sequence: CASSEFHQGNQPQHF.

The V gene is TRBV7-9, the J gene TRBJ2-7, with 8 positions matching TRBD1. Per germline, CDR1 SEHNR and CDR2 FQNEAQ (reference sequence). There are 14 residues in the CDR3. The trim removed 1 base at V and 6 bases at J, leaving 5 bases unmatched. CDR3 DNA sequence: TGTGCCAGCAGCTTAGGGACAGGGTTCTCCGAGCAGTACTTC. It yields the protein CASSLGTGFSEQYF.

This clone was seen a few times. The chain employs TRBV9 and TRBJ2-7; 10 bases are a match to TRBD2. There are 14 residues in the CDR3. Germline CDR1 and CDR2: SGDLS and YYNGEE. Trimming at V came to 0 bases and at J to 6 bases, leaving 3 bases not matched to a gene. The DNA of the CDR3 is TGTGCCAGCAGCGTAGATCCTAGCGGGAGCGAGCAGTACTTC. This sequence encodes CASSVDPSGSEQYF.

This chain links TRBV7-9 with TRBJ2-2, with D hard to call. This CDR3 has 14 amino acids. Germline V lookup: CDR1 SEHNR, CDR2 FQNEAQ (reference sequence). V was clipped by 1 base and J by 4 bases, with 7 bases between them. CDR3 coding DNA: TGTGCCAGCAGCTTAGGGGCCAGCACCGGGGAGCTGTTTTTT. This encodes CASSLGASTGELFF. Full variable domain (remainder filled in from reference TRBV7-9 and TRBJ2-2): DTGVSQNPRHKITKRGQNVTFRCDPISEHNRLYWYRQTLGQGPEFLTYFQNEAQLEKSRLLSDRFSAERPKGSFSTLEIQRTEQGDSAMYLCASSLGASTGELFFGEGSRLTVL.